A single sample is the source of the 10 T cell receptor beta chains below, sequenced in a study of PD-1 blockade in classical Hodgkin lymphoma. Regarding time point: cycle 4 day 1 (C4D1), after less than 7 weeks of nivolumab. There was relapse after autologous stem cell transplantation in every patient, and there was variation in brentuximab vedotin exposure. Thawed PBMCs underwent magnetic negative selection to obtain purified CD8+ T cells. The repertoire was sequenced with immunoSEQ multiplex PCR; TCRdb's copy has only in-frame clones and lacks some. This sample has about 9,900 clones; under 80% occur once, and the top ten carry roughly 10%. The sequenced sample was CD8+ T cells from blood, obtained before the fourth cycle of nivolumab. The origin of the receptors is a human donor with classical Hodgkin lymphoma.

As regards this clone: The germline gene is not matched at one end of the junction; a read error may be the cause. V usage is TRBV4-3 and J usage is TRBJ1-5; no clear D. The CDR3 contains 15 residues. CDR1 and CDR2 from the germline V gene are LGHNA and YSLEER. The CDR3 spells CVSSQDWGVRQPQHF. CDR3 bases: TGCGTCAGCAGCCAAGATTGGGGAGTTCGGCAGCCCCAGCATTTT.

The count of this clone is one. The chain combines TRBV10-3 with TRBJ2-5, with D perhaps matching TRBD2 (6 bases). CDR3 length: 15 amino acids. Trimming stripped 4 bases from V and 5 bases from J, with 17 bases between. CDR1 and CDR2 from the germline V gene are ENHRY and SYGVKD. CDR3 region: CAISGGGALRETQYF. CDR3 sequence (DNA): TGTGCCATCAGTGGTGGAGGGGCTCTGAGGGAGACCCAGTACTTC.

This clone was picked up a small number of times. The CDR3 loop reads CASSGTDSYEQYF. The DNA for the CDR3 is TGTGCCAGCAGTGGGACAGACTCCTACGAGCAGTACTTC. The chain uses TRBV6-1 and TRBJ2-7, with D possibly TRBD1 on 6 matching bases. Germline V CDR1 and CDR2: MNHNS, SASEGT. The CDR3 runs 13 residues. V shed 4 bases and J shed 0 bases, with 7 bases lying between them.

The V and J genes are TRBV21-1 and TRBJ2-7. TRBV21-1 is tagged as a pseudogene. The CDR3 is 15 residues long. This chain's CDR3 is CASRTAGQAIYEQYF. The CDR3 DNA follows: TGTGCCAGCCGTACCGCGGGACAAGCAATATACGAGCAGTACTTC.

The chain employs TRBV30 and TRBJ2-7; possible D gene TRBD1, 5 bases. CDR3 length equals 15 residues. CDR1 is GTSNPN, CDR2 SVGIG, per germline (reference sequence). Between the trimmed V and J ends, which lost 0 bases and 3 bases, there was a span of 15 bases. CDR3 in DNA: TGTGCCTGGAGTGTAGGGCAGGGCACCATCTACGAGCAGTACTTC. This translates into CAWSVGQGTIYEQYF.

This clone was seen more than once but under ten times. The chain links TRBV13 to TRBJ2-2; D remains ambiguous. In germline, CDR1 is PRHDT, CDR2 FYEKMQ (reference sequence). V gave up 3 bases and J gave up 4 bases, with 0 bases separating them. This CDR3 contains 11 residues. CDR3 loop: CASSFTGELFF. The CDR3 DNA follows: TGTGCCAGCAGCTTCACCGGGGAGCTGTTTTTT.

This clone was picked up one time. This chain uses TRBV13 with TRBJ2-5, with TRBD2 matching over 13 bases. There are 17 residues in the CDR3. The V gene end was trimmed by 5 bases and the J gene end by 5 bases; junction bases not matched to a gene: 11. The germline V gene has CDR1 PRHDT and CDR2 FYEKMQ (reference sequence). The CDR3 DNA reads as TGTGCCAGCAGCACTCGGACTAGCGGGGGAGTCGTCGAGACCCAGTACTTC. This sequence encodes CASSTRTSGGVVETQYF.

This chain connects TRBV6-5 to TRBJ2-1, with 13 positions matching TRBD2. V trimming: 2 bases; J trimming: 8 bases; junction bases outside the gene matches: 3. From germline, CDR1 is MNHEY and CDR2 SVGAGI. This CDR3 comprises 15 residues. DNA for the CDR3: TGTGCCAGCAGTTACCGGACTAGCGGGAGACATGAGCAGTTCTTC. Translation: CASSYRTSGRHEQFF.

V usage is TRBV28 and J usage is TRBJ2-5; a possible D gene is TRBD1 (7 bases). V was trimmed by 4 bases and J by 5 bases, leaving 20 bases between them. Germline V gene lookup returns CDR1 MDHEN and CDR2 SYDVKM. This CDR3 has 16 amino acids. In DNA form, the CDR3 reads TGTGCCAGCAGTTCTCTAGGGGGCGGGAACTCGGAGACCCAGTACTTC. Its protein is CASSSLGGGNSETQYF.

The chain uses TRBV11-2 and TRBJ2-5; TRBD2 is a possible D gene (7 bases). Trimming cost V 0 bases and J 4 bases, with 15 bases left between them. The CDR3 consists of 16 residues. CDR1 SGHAT and CDR2 FQNNGV come from the germline V gene. CDR3 in amino acids: CASSLEGAGEGETQYF. CDR3 in DNA: TGTGCCAGCAGCTTAGAGGGGGCGGGAGAAGGAGAGACCCAGTACTTC.